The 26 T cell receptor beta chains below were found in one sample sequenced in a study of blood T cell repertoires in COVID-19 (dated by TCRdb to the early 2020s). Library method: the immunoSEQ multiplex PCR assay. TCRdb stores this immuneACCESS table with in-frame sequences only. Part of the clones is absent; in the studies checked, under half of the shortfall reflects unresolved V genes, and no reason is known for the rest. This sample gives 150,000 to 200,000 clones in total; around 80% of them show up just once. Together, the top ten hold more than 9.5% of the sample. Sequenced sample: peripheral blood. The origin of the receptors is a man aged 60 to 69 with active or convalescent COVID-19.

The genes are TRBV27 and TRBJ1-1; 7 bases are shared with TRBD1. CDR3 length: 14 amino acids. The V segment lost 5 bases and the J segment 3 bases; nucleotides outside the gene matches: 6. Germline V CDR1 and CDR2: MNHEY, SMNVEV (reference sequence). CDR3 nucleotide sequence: TGTGCCAGCAGTACATCAGGGGGAGACACTGAAGCTTTCTTT. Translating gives CASSTSGGDTEAFF.

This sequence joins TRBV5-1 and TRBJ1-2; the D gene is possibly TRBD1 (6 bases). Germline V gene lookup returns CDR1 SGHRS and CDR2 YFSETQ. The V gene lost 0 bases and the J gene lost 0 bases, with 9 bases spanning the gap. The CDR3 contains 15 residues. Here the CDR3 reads CASSLEGTTNYGYTF. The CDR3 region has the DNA TGCGCCAGCAGCTTGGAGGGGACAACTAACTATGGCTACACCTTC.

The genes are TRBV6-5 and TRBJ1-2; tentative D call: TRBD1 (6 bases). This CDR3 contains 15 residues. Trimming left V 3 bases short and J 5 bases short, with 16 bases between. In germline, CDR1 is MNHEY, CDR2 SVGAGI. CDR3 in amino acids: CASSYLSPGDYGYTF. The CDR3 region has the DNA TGTGCCAGCAGTTATCTTTCGCCAGGGGATTATGGCTACACCTTC.

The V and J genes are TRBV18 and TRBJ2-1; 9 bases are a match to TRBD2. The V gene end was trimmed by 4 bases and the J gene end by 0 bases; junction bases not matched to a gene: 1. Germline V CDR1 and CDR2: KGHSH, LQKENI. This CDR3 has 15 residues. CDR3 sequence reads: CASSLSGSSYNEQFF. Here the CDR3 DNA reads TGTGCCAGCTCACTTAGCGGGAGCTCCTACAATGAGCAGTTCTTC.

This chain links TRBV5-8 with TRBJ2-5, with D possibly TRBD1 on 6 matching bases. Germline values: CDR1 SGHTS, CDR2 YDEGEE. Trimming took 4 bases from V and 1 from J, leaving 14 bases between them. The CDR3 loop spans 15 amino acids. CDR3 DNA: TGTGCCAGCAGCCAAATGGGACATCCCCAAGAGACCCAGTACTTC. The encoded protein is CASSQMGHPQETQYF. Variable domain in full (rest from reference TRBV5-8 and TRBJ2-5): EAGVTQSPTHLIKTRGQQATLRCSPISGHTSVYWYQQALGLGLQFLLWYDEGEERNRGNFPPRFSGRQFPNYSSELNVNALELEDSALYLCASSQMGHPQETQYFGPGTRLLVL.

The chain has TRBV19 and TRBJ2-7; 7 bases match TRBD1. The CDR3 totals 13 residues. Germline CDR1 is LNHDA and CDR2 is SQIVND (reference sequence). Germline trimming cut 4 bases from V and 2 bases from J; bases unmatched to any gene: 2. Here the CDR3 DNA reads TGTGCCAGTAGTAACAGGGGCCCCTACGAGCAGTACTTC. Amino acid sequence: CASSNRGPYEQYF.

The CDR3 nucleotides read TGTGCCAGCAGCAAAGGACTCCTCGGCACCGGGGAGCTGTTTTTT. The encoded protein is CASSKGLLGTGELFF. This rearrangement joins TRBV21-1 to TRBJ2-2; TRBD2 is taken as the D call from the table, unchecked against the DNA. TRBV21-1 is listed as a pseudogene. This CDR3 spans 15 amino acids.

CDR3 DNA: TGTGCCAGCAGCCCAAGGACAGGACCTAGCAATCAGCCCCAGCATTTT. Its protein is CASSPRTGPSNQPQHF. V usage is TRBV7-8 and J usage is TRBJ1-5; TRBD1 agrees at 7 bases. J lost 0 bases, V lost 5 bases, and 7 bases had no gene match. In germline, CDR1 is SGHVS, CDR2 FQNEAQ. The CDR3 runs to 16 residues. Using reference TRBV7-8 and TRBJ1-5 for the parts outside the CDR3, the full variable domain is GAGVSQSPRYKVAKRGQDVALRCDPISGHVSLFWYQQALGQGPEFLTYFQNEAQLDKSGLPSDRFFAERPEGSVSTLKIQRTQQEDSAVYLCASSPRTGPSNQPQHFGDGTRLSIL.

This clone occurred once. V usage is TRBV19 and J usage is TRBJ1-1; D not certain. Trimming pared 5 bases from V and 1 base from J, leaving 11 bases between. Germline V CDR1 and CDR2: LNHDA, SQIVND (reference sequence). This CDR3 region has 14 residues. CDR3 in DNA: TGTGCCAGTAGTGCCGGACTGGGGAACACTGAAGCTTTCTTT. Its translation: CASSAGLGNTEAFF.

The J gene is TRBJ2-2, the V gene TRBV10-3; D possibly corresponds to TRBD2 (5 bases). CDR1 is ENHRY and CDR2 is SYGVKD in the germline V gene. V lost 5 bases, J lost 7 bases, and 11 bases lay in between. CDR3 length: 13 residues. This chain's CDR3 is CAISPTGVGELFF. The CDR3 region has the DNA TGTGCCATCAGTCCCACCGGGGTCGGGGAGCTGTTTTTT.

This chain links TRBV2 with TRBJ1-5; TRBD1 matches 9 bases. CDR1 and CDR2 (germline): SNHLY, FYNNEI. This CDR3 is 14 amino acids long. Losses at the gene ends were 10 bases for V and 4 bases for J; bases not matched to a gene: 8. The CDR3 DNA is TGTGCCACCGAGCCGGGACAGGGAAATCAGCCCCAGCATTTT. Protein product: CATEPGQGNQPQHF.

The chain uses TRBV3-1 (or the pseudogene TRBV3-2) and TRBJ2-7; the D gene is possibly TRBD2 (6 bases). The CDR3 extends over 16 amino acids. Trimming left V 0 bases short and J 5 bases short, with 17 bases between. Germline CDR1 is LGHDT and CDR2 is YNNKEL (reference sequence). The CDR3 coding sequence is TGTGCCAGCAGCCAAGATAGGCGTTGGGGAGGAGACGAGCAGTACTTC. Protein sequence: CASSQDRRWGGDEQYF.

CDR3 sequence reads: CASSTNLQQGRSGELFF. DNA for the CDR3: TGTGCCAGTAGTACTAACCTCCAACAGGGGAGGAGCGGGGAGCTGTTTTTT. The rearrangement links TRBV19 to TRBJ2-2; TRBD1 might be the D (7 bases). V lost 4 bases to trimming and J lost 7 bases, with 22 bases between them. The CDR3 sequence is 17 residues long. Germline V lookup: CDR1 LNHDA, CDR2 SQIVND (reference sequence). The full variable domain, its missing parts supplied by reference TRBV19 and TRBJ2-2, is DGGITQSPKYLFRKEGQNVTLSCEQNLNHDAMYWYRQDPGQGLRLIYYSQIVNDFQKGDIAEGYSVSREKKESFPLTVTSAQKNPTAFYLCASSTNLQQGRSGELFFGEGSRLTVL.

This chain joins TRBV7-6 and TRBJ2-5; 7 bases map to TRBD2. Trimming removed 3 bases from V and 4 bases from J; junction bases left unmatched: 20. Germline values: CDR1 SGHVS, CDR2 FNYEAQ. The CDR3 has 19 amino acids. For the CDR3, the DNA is TGTGCCAGCAGCTTCGTATCCCCGGAACCGGCGGGGGTTGGAGAGACCCAGTACTTC. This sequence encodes CASSFVSPEPAGVGETQYF.

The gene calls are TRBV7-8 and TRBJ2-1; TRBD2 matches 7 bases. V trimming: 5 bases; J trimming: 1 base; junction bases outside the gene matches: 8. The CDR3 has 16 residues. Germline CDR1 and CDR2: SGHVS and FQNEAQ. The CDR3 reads CASSPSSGLSYNEQFF. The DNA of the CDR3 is TGTGCCAGCAGCCCCTCTAGCGGACTTTCCTACAATGAGCAGTTCTTC. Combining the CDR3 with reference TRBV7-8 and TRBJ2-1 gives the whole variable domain GAGVSQSPRYKVAKRGQDVALRCDPISGHVSLFWYQQALGQGPEFLTYFQNEAQLDKSGLPSDRFFAERPEGSVSTLKIQRTQQEDSAVYLCASSPSSGLSYNEQFFGPGTRLTVL.

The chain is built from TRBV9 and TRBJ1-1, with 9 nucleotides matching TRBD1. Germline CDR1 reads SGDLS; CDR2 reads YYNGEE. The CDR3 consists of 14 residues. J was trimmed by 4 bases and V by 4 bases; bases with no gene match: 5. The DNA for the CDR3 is TGTGCCAGCAGCAGGGGACAGGGTAGCACTGAAGCTTTCTTT. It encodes CASSRGQGSTEAFF.

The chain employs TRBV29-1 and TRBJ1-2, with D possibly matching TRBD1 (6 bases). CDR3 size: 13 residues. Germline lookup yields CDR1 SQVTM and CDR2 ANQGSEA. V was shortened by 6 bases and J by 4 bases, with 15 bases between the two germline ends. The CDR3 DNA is TGCAGCGTGATGACAGGTGGGGGCTATGGCTACACCTTC. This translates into CSVMTGGGYGYTF.

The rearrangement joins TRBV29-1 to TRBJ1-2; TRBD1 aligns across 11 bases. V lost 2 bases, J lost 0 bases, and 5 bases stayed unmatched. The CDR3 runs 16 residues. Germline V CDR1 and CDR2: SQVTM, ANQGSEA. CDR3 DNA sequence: TGCAGCGTTGAAAGGACAGGGGGCCTTACTAACTATGGCTACACCTTC. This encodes CSVERTGGLTNYGYTF.

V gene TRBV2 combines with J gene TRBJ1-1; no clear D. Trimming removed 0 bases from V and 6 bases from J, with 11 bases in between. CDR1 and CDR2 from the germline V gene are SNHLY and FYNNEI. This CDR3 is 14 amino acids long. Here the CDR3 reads CASSEASERSEAFF. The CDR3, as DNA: TGTGCCAGCAGTGAAGCGTCCGAGCGCTCTGAAGCTTTCTTT.

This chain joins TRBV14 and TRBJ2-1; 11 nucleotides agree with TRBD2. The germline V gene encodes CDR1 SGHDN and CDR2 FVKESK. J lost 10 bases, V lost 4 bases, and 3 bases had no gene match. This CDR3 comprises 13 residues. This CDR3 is CASSPRTSGEQFF. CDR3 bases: TGTGCCAGCAGCCCTCGGACTAGCGGGGAGCAGTTCTTC.

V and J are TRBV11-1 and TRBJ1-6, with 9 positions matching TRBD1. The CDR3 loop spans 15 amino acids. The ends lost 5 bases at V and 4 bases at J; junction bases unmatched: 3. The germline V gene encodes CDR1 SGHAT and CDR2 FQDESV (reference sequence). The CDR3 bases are TGTGCCAGCAGCGAAGGACAGGGGTATAATTCACCCCTCCACTTT. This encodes CASSEGQGYNSPLHF. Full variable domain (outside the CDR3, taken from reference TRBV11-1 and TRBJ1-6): EAEVAQSPRYKITEKSQAVAFWCDPISGHATLYWYRQILGQGPELLVQFQDESVVDDSQLPKDRFSAERLKGVDSTLKIQPAELGDSAMYLCASSEGQGYNSPLHFGNGTRLTVT.

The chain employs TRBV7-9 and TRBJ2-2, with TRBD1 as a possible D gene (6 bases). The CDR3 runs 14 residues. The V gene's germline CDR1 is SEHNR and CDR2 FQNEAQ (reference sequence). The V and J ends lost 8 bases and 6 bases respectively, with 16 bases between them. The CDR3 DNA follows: TGTGCCAGCGGAACCCACAGGGCCCCCGGGGAGCTGTTTTTT. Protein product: CASGTHRAPGELFF.

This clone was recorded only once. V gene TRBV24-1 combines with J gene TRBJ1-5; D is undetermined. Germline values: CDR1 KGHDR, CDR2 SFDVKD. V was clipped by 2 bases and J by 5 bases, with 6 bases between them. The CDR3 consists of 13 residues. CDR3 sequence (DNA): TGTGCCACCAGTGATTCCTACGATCAGCCCCAGCATTTT. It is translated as CATSDSYDQPQHF.

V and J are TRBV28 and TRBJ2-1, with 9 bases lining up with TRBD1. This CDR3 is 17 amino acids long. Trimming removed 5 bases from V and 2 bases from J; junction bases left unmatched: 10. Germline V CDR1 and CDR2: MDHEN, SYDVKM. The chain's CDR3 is CASSVLSQGAAYNEQFF. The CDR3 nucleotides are TGTGCCAGCAGTGTCCTATCACAGGGGGCGGCCTACAATGAGCAGTTCTTC. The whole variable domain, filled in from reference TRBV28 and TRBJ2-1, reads DVKVTQSSRYLVKRTGEKVFLECVQDMDHENMFWYRQDPGLGLRLIYFSYDVKMKEKGDIPEGYSVSREKKERFSLILESASTNQTSMYLCASSVLSQGAAYNEQFFGPGTRLTVL.

CDR3 bases: TGTGCCAGCAGCGGGCGGGGCTACTTCCAAGAGACCCAGTACTTC. Protein sequence: CASSGRGYFQETQYF. The rearrangement uses TRBV7-8 and TRBJ2-5, with D perhaps TRBD2 (6 bases). Trimming stripped 5 bases from V and 1 base from J, with 14 bases between. CDR1 is SGHVS and CDR2 is FQNEAQ in the germline V gene. The CDR3 loop spans 15 amino acids.

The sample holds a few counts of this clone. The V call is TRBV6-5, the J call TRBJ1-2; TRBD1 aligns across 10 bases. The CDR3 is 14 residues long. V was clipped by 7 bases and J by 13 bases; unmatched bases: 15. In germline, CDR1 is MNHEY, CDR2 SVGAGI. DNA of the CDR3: TGTGCCAGCACCTACCCGGGACAGGGGCTTGTTATCACCTTC. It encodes CASTYPGQGLVITF.